This T cell receptor (beta chain) derives from a study of blood T cell repertoires in COVID-19. This clone has just one count. Assay used: immunoSEQ multiplex PCR; TCRdb lists only in-frame clones, some missing. The data contain 100,000 to 150,000 clones, over 75% of them singletons. Per germline, CDR1 SGHKS and CDR2 YYEKEE (reference sequence). The CDR3 has 19 amino acids. V dropped 0 bases and J dropped 2; count of bases not matched to a gene: 16. The chain employs TRBV5-5 and TRBJ2-7; 8 positions agree with TRBD2. The sequencing input was peripheral blood. The receptor comes from an elderly man with active or convalescent COVID-19. In nucleotides, the CDR3 is TGTGCCAGCAGCTTGGAGGGACTAGGGCTCCCATTTTTAGCCTACGAGCAGTACTTC. Its protein product is CASSLEGLGLPFLAYEQYF.